These 12 T cell receptor beta chains share one sample of origin, sequenced in a study of blood T cell repertoires in COVID-19 (dated by TCRdb to about 2020). The library came from the immunoSEQ multiplex PCR assay. Sourced from immuneACCESS, this table was stored by TCRdb with only in-frame sequences that have V and J called. A share of the clones is absent; for the studies checked, an unresolved V gene accounts for under half, and the remainder has no known explanation. The sample table holds some 64,000 clones, of which 65% to 85% were seen once. The biggest ten clones account for roughly a fifth of the sample. What was sequenced was peripheral blood. The receptors stem from an elderly man with active or convalescent COVID-19.

This chain links TRBV7-6 with TRBJ2-1; TRBD2 agrees at 11 bases. Germline-derived CDR1 and CDR2 are SGHVS and FNYEAQ. The V gene end was trimmed by 5 bases and the J gene end by 9 bases; junction bases not matched to a gene: 9. The CDR3 has 15 residues. CDR3 loop: CASSQNSGGATEQFF. CDR3 bases: TGTGCCAGCAGCCAAAATAGCGGGGGGGCCACTGAGCAGTTCTTC.

V and J are TRBV4-2 and TRBJ2-3, with a possible D match to TRBD1 (5 bases). The V end lost 2 bases, the J end lost 0 bases, and 12 bases lay between the germline ends. The CDR3 totals 16 residues. Germline V gene lookup returns CDR1 LGHNA and CDR2 YNFKEQ. CDR3 residues: CASSQRTRASTDTQYF. The CDR3, as DNA: TGTGCCAGCAGCCAACGGACAAGAGCTAGCACAGATACGCAGTATTTT.

V gene TRBV11-3 combines with J gene TRBJ2-1; D call uncertain. CDR1 is SGHNT, CDR2 YENEEA, per germline. This CDR3 spans 15 amino acids. V was clipped by 4 bases and J by 0 bases, with 10 bases between them. The CDR3 here is CASSSDRSSYNEQFF. The CDR3 DNA follows: TGTGCCAGCAGCTCCGACCGGAGCTCCTACAATGAGCAGTTCTTC.

V and J are TRBV12-5 and TRBJ2-5; D unresolved. CDR1 is LGHNT, CDR2 FRNRAP, per germline. The CDR3 has 12 residues. The V end was cut by 6 bases, the J end by 5 bases, with 10 bases between. DNA of the CDR3: TGTGCTAGTGGGAGATACCTCGAGACCCAGTACTTC. This codes for CASGRYLETQYF. The full variable domain, in which reference TRBV12-5 and TRBJ2-5 provide the parts outside the CDR3, is DARVTQTPRHKVTEMGQEVTMRCQPILGHNTVFWYRQTMMQGLELLAYFRNRAPLDDSGMPKDRFSAEMPDATLATLKIQPSEPRDSAVYFCASGRYLETQYFGPGTRLLVL.

The chain couples TRBV12-3 or TRBV12-4 to TRBJ2-1; no reliable D call. Trimming pared 5 bases from V and 2 bases from J, leaving 7 bases between. The CDR3 is 13 amino acids. The CDR3 here is CASSATAYNEQFF. The CDR3 DNA is TGTGCCAGCAGTGCTACGGCCTACAATGAGCAGTTCTTC.

As for this clone: Other DNA sequences in the sample encode the same CDR3. Written as DNA, the CDR3 is TGCGCCAGCAGCCTCGGGCTAGCGGGAGAGACAGATACGCAGTATTTT. Protein: CASSLGLAGETDTQYF. J is TRBJ2-3 and V is TRBV5-1, with 10 nucleotides matching TRBD2. The germline CDR1 and CDR2 sequences are SGHRS and YFSETQ. This CDR3 contains 16 residues. J was trimmed by 3 bases and V by 4 bases; bases with no gene match: 8.

V and J are TRBV18 and TRBJ2-2; TRBD2 is a possible D gene (5 bases). V lost 0 bases to trimming and J lost 0 bases, with 14 bases between them. This CDR3 is 18 amino acids long. The germline V gene has CDR1 KGHSH and CDR2 LQKENI. CDR3 sequence reads: CASSPPISRGSNTGELFF. The CDR3 bases are TGTGCCAGCTCACCACCAATTAGTAGAGGGTCGAACACCGGGGAGCTGTTTTTT. Drawing the rest from reference TRBV18 and TRBJ2-2, the complete variable domain is NAGVMQNPRHLVRRRGQEARLRCSPMKGHSHVYWYRQLPEEGLKFMVYLQKENIIDESGMPKERFSAEFPKEGPSILRIQQVVRGDSAAYFCASSPPISRGSNTGELFFGEGSRLTVL.

The rearrangement uses TRBV5-1 and TRBJ2-7, with D uncertain. The V and J ends lost 0 bases and 2 bases respectively, with 9 bases between them. This CDR3 comprises 14 residues. The germline CDR1 and CDR2 sequences are SGHRS and YFSETQ. This CDR3 reads CASSLAPQTYEQYF. CDR3 nucleotides: TGCGCCAGCAGCTTGGCCCCACAGACCTACGAGCAGTACTTC.

The J gene is TRBJ1-4, the V gene TRBV3-1 (or the pseudogene TRBV3-2); 9 bases fit TRBD1. Unmatched junction bases numbered 12, after V lost 4 bases and J lost 12 bases. The CDR3 totals 15 residues. Germline V lookup: CDR1 LGHDT, CDR2 YNNKEL (reference sequence). CDR3 protein: CASSLSQGAGVELFF. CDR3 in DNA: TGTGCCAGCAGCCTATCACAGGGGGCCGGGGTAGAACTGTTTTTT.

Here the CDR3 DNA reads TGTGCCAGTAATAGGGGAGACAGGCTAAATCAGCCCCAGCATTTT. Translated: CASNRGDRLNQPQHF. V and J are TRBV19 and TRBJ1-5; weak D call: TRBD1 (6 bases). The CDR3 totals 15 residues. V shed 7 bases and J shed 4 bases, with 17 bases lying between them. CDR1 and CDR2 (germline): LNHDA, SQIVND (reference sequence).

Written as DNA, the CDR3 is TGTGCCAGCAGTTTGCAGGCCTATGGCTACACCTTC. Residues: CASSLQAYGYTF. The chain has TRBV12-3 or TRBV12-4 and TRBJ1-2; no firm D call. This CDR3 region has 12 residues. The V and J ends lost 3 bases and 4 bases respectively, with 6 bases between them.

This rearrangement joins TRBV2 to TRBJ1-6; perhaps TRBD1 as D (6 bases). Trimming cost V 10 bases and J 6 bases, with 22 bases left between them. Germline V gene data show CDR1 as SNHLY and CDR2 as FYNNEI. The CDR3 has 16 residues. Written as DNA, the CDR3 is TGTGCCACCAATAGGGGGTTGGGACGTCGTAATTCACCCCTCCACTTT. It encodes CATNRGLGRRNSPLHF.